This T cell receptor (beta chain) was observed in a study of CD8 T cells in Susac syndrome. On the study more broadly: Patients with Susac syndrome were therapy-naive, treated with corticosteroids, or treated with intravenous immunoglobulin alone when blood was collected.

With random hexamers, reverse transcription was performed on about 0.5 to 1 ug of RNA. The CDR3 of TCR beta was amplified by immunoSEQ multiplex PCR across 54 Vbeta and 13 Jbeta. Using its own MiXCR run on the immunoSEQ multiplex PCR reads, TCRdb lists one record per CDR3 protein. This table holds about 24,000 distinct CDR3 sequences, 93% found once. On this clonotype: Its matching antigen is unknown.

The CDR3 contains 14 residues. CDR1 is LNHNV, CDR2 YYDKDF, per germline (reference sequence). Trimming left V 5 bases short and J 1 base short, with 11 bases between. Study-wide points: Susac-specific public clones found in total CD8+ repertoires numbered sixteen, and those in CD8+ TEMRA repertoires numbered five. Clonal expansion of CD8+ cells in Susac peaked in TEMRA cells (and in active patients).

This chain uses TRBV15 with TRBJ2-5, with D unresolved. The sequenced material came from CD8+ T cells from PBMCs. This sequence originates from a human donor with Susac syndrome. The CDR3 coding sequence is TGTGCCACCAGCCTACCCAGGTTCCAAGAGACCCAGTACTTC. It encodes CATSLPRFQETQYF.